One and the same sample provided the 26 T cell receptor beta chains below, sequenced in a study of blood T cell repertoires in COVID-19. The table came from immunoSEQ multiplex PCR; TCRdb's copy has only in-frame clones and leaves some out. The sample carries 200,000 to 250,000 clones, roughly nine tenths recorded once. Sequencing was carried out using peripheral blood. All receptors come from a woman between 55 and 75 years old who had recovered from COVID-19.

Only one count was recorded for this clone. The genes are TRBV28 and TRBJ2-1, with D perhaps matching TRBD1 (6 bases). Germline CDR1 is MDHEN and CDR2 is SYDVKM. This CDR3 contains 10 residues. CDR3 amino acids: CGTGNNEQFF. CDR3 nucleotide sequence: TGTGGAACAGGGAACAATGAGCAGTTCTTC.

Judged by abundance, this clone is medium-sized. J is TRBJ1-6 and V is TRBV2; no firm D call. Per the germline V gene, CDR1 is SNHLY and CDR2 is FYNNEI. V was pared by 8 bases and J by 0 bases, with 11 bases between. This CDR3 has 15 residues. CDR3 region: CASFSPSSYNSPLHF. The DNA for the CDR3 is TGTGCCAGCTTTAGCCCGAGCTCCTATAATTCACCCCTCCACTTT.

This clone has more than one count but fewer than ten. CDR3 in amino acids: CSVGRGAGEKLFF. CDR3 bases: TGCAGCGTGGGGCGCGGTGCTGGAGAAAAACTGTTTTTT. This chain connects TRBV29-1 to TRBJ1-4, with D possibly being TRBD1 (5 bases). The CDR3 runs to 13 residues. From germline, CDR1 is SQVTM and CDR2 ANQGSEA. The ends were cut back, 6 bases at V and 8 bases at J, with 16 bases in the middle.

The rearrangement joins TRBV7-8 to TRBJ2-2, with 7 bases fitting TRBD2. The V and J ends lost 0 bases and 6 bases, in that order; junction bases with no gene match: 1. Per the germline V gene, CDR1 is SGHVS and CDR2 is FQNEAQ. The CDR3 consists of 14 residues. The CDR3 DNA reads TGTGCCAGCAGCTTAGCGAGCGGGGCCGGGGAGCTGTTTTTT. Its translation: CASSLASGAGELFF. Based on the CDR3 plus reference TRBV7-8 and TRBJ2-2, the full variable domain is GAGVSQSPRYKVAKRGQDVALRCDPISGHVSLFWYQQALGQGPEFLTYFQNEAQLDKSGLPSDRFFAERPEGSVSTLKIQRTQQEDSAVYLCASSLASGAGELFFGEGSRLTVL.

CDR3 in amino acids: CASSQSNSRRGSGTDTQYF. CDR3 DNA: TGCGCCAGCAGTCAATCTAATTCCCGGAGGGGATCGGGCACAGATACGCAGTATTTT. The chain combines TRBV23-1 with TRBJ2-3; tentative D call: TRBD2 (6 bases). TRBV23-1 is marked as an open reading frame, function uncertain. V was shortened by 0 bases and J by 1 base, with 20 bases between the two germline ends. The CDR3 spans 19 residues.

The genes are TRBV11-2 and TRBJ1-3, with D possibly being TRBD1 (5 bases). Deletions cut 5 bases from V and 3 bases from J, with 17 bases between. Germline assignment: CDR1 SGHAT and CDR2 FQNNGV. The CDR3 has 16 amino acids. CDR3 nucleotide sequence: TGTGCCAGCAGCGGCCGATTCGGGGGAATTGGAAACACCATATATTTT. It codes for CASSGRFGGIGNTIYF.

The count of this clone is one. J is TRBJ2-6 and V is TRBV18, with a tentative D call TRBD1 (5 bases). CDR1 is KGHSH, CDR2 LQKENI, per germline. This CDR3 is built from 18 residues. Trimming shortened V by 1 base and J by 0 bases, and 13 bases separated the two germline ends. The CDR3 protein is CASSPRQSSASGANVLTF. CDR3 nucleotides: TGTGCCAGCTCACCACGACAGAGCAGCGCCTCTGGGGCCAACGTCCTGACTTTC.

This chain joins TRBV5-1 and TRBJ2-1, with 7 bases matching TRBD1. V dropped 0 bases and J dropped 9; count of bases not matched to a gene: 3. This CDR3 contains 13 residues. Germline assignment: CDR1 SGHRS and CDR2 YFSETQ. CDR3 DNA: TGCGCCAGCAGCTTGGTTAGGGGGCTTGAGCAGTTCTTC. Translation gives CASSLVRGLEQFF. The variable domain in full, completed from reference TRBV5-1 and TRBJ2-1, reads KAGVTQTPRYLIKTRGQQVTLSCSPISGHRSVSWYQQTPGQGLQFLFEYFSETQRNKGNFPGRFSGRQFSNSRSEMNVSTLELGDSALYLCASSLVRGLEQFFGPGTRLTVL.

J is TRBJ1-1 and V is TRBV10-1, with D possibly matching TRBD1 (6 bases). This CDR3 contains 16 residues. CDR1 is WNHNN and CDR2 is SYGVQD in the germline V gene (reference sequence). V was clipped by 0 bases and J by 6 bases, with 17 bases between them. DNA of the CDR3: TGCGCCAGCAGTGAGTCGAAATTACGGGGGGCCGCTGAAGCTTTCTTT. This gives the protein CASSESKLRGAAEAFF.

V usage is TRBV12-3 or TRBV12-4 and J usage is TRBJ2-2; possible D gene TRBD2, 5 bases. This CDR3 has 13 amino acids. Trimming removed 4 bases at V and 8 bases at J, with 11 bases between. The CDR3 region is CASSSSGSGELFF. The CDR3, as DNA: TGTGCCAGCAGTTCCAGCGGTTCGGGGGAGCTGTTTTTT.

The CDR3 DNA is TGTGCCAGTAGCCCGACCGGGACAGAAAATTCACCCCTCCACTTT. Translating it yields CASSPTGTENSPLHF. This chain links TRBV19 with TRBJ1-6; 7 nucleotides agree with TRBD1. Germline V gene lookup returns CDR1 LNHDA and CDR2 SQIVND (reference sequence). J was trimmed by 7 bases and V by 6 bases; bases with no gene match: 9. CDR3 length equals 15 residues.

This clone was seen a few times. V is TRBV6-1 and J is TRBJ1-3; D is unresolved. The germline V gene has CDR1 MNHNS and CDR2 SASEGT. The CDR3 covers 15 residues. Trimming took 3 bases from V and 0 from J, leaving 9 bases between them. The CDR3 loop is CASSDGYYSGNTIYF. The CDR3 region has the DNA TGTGCCAGCAGTGACGGTTATTACTCTGGAAACACCATATATTTT.

The chain is built from TRBV9 and TRBJ1-5; a possible D gene is TRBD1 (6 bases). The V end lost 3 bases, the J end lost 7 bases, and 8 bases lay between the germline ends. Germline loops: CDR1 SGDLS, CDR2 YYNGEE. The length of the CDR3 is 12 residues. CDR3 in amino acids: CASSAGGQPQHF. DNA of the CDR3: TGTGCCAGCAGCGCTGGGGGCCAGCCCCAGCATTTT. The variable domain in full, completed from reference TRBV9 and TRBJ1-5, reads DSGVTQTPKHLITATGQRVTLRCSPRSGDLSVYWYQQSLDQGLQFLIQYYNGEERAKGNILERFSAQQFPDLHSELNLSSLELGDSALYFCASSAGGQPQHFGDGTRLSIL.

V usage is TRBV5-1 and J usage is TRBJ2-3, with TRBD2 matching 7 bases. Germline-derived CDR1 and CDR2 are SGHRS and YFSETQ. V lost 4 bases to trimming and J lost 2 bases; unmatched junction nucleotides: 4. The CDR3 totals 14 residues. The CDR3 nucleotides read TGCGCCAGCAGCACCGGGACTACCACAGATACGCAGTATTTT. Translation gives CASSTGTTTDTQYF.

The chain carries TRBV6-5 and TRBJ1-6; 10 bases fit TRBD1. With 5 bases clipped from V and 10 bases from J, the junction kept 8 bases outside the gene matches. This CDR3 comprises 15 residues. CDR1 and CDR2 (germline): MNHEY, SVGAGI. The CDR3 coding sequence is TGTGCCAGCAGTCGGACAGGGGGAAGGTCATCACCCCTCCACTTT. This translates into CASSRTGGRSSPLHF.

V usage is TRBV7-9 and J usage is TRBJ1-4, with unresolved D. Trimming stripped 2 bases from V and 6 bases from J, with 7 bases between. The germline gives CDR1 SEHNR, CDR2 FQNEAQ (reference sequence). The CDR3 is 13 residues long. The CDR3 coding sequence is TGTGCCAGCAGCTTATTTTCCGATGAAAAACTGTTTTTT. The encoded protein is CASSLFSDEKLFF.

The gene calls are TRBV9 and TRBJ2-1; possibly TRBD2 for D (6 bases). V lost 3 bases to trimming and J lost 0 bases, with 16 bases between them. CDR1 is SGDLS and CDR2 is YYNGEE in the germline V gene. The CDR3 runs to 17 residues. The CDR3 nucleotides read TGTGCCAGCAGCGCCTACCTACAGGACTACTCCTACAATGAGCAGTTCTTC. The encoded protein is CASSAYLQDYSYNEQFF. Filled out from reference TRBV9 and TRBJ2-1, the complete variable domain reads DSGVTQTPKHLITATGQRVTLRCSPRSGDLSVYWYQQSLDQGLQFLIQYYNGEERAKGNILERFSAQQFPDLHSELNLSSLELGDSALYFCASSAYLQDYSYNEQFFGPGTRLTVL.

V and J are TRBV11-2 and TRBJ1-3; no clear D. Per the germline V gene, CDR1 is SGHAT and CDR2 is FQNNGV. CDR3 length: 17 amino acids. V lost 1 base to trimming and J lost 4 bases, with 17 bases between them. This CDR3 reads CASSLAFQSGLGNTIYF. CDR3 bases: TGTGCCAGCAGCTTAGCCTTTCAGAGTGGGCTCGGAAACACCATATATTTT.

Only a few counts were recorded for this clone. The CDR3 loop reads CASSPQRGAYNEQFF. For the CDR3, the DNA is TGTGCCAGCAGCCCCCAGCGGGGAGCTTACAATGAGCAGTTCTTC. The V gene is TRBV2, the J gene TRBJ2-1, with TRBD2 identical over 7 bases. V trimming: 6 bases; J trimming: 4 bases; junction bases outside the gene matches: 9. This CDR3 has 15 amino acids. In germline, CDR1 is SNHLY, CDR2 FYNNEI.

This clone occurred once. The chain has TRBV9 and TRBJ2-3; TRBD1 aligns across 11 bases. V dropped 4 bases and J dropped 1; count of bases not matched to a gene: 5. Germline-derived CDR1 and CDR2 are SGDLS and YYNGEE. The CDR3 is 16 amino acids. The chain's CDR3 is CASSPDRGRGTDTQYF. The CDR3 nucleotides are TGTGCCAGCAGCCCGGACAGGGGGCGCGGCACAGATACGCAGTATTTT.

The chain has TRBV7-3 and TRBJ2-5; no clear D gene. Trimming shortened V by 5 bases and J by 5 bases, and 15 bases separated the two germline ends. The germline V gene encodes CDR1 SGHTA and CDR2 FQGTGA. The CDR3 is 14 residues long. CDR3 loop: CASSPSAGSETQYF. The CDR3 DNA sequence: TGTGCCAGCAGCCCCTCCGCCGGTTCCGAGACCCAGTACTTC.

This clone was seen a few times. The chain couples TRBV28 to TRBJ1-1, with a weak D call TRBD1 (5 bases). CDR3 length: 12 amino acids. Germline values: CDR1 MDHEN, CDR2 SYDVKM. The V end lost 7 bases, the J end lost 8 bases, and 14 bases lay between the germline ends. For the CDR3, the DNA is TGTGCCAGCAAGGTTTCGGGGGGAGAAGCTTTCTTT. It encodes CASKVSGGEAFF.

This clone appeared a single time. The rearrangement uses TRBV18 and TRBJ2-1, with 9 nucleotides matching TRBD2. Germline-derived CDR1 and CDR2 are KGHSH and LQKENI. The CDR3 spans 17 residues. V dropped 6 bases and J dropped 10; count of bases not matched to a gene: 19. The DNA for the CDR3 is TGTGCCAGCTCCCAGACTAGCGGAGAGACCGGCCTCGGGGAGCAGTTCTTC. Protein: CASSQTSGETGLGEQFF.

This chain links TRBV18 with TRBJ1-2, with TRBD1 identical over 7 bases. J gave up 5 bases and V 0 bases, and 0 bases lay outside the gene matches. Germline assignment: CDR1 KGHSH and CDR2 LQKENI. The CDR3 length is 13 residues. The CDR3, as DNA: TGTGCCAGCTCACCACCGGGACAGTATGGCTACACCTTC. Protein sequence: CASSPPGQYGYTF.

This clone was found once. This sequence joins TRBV5-1 and TRBJ2-2; TRBD2 agrees at 12 bases. The J segment lost 1 base and the V segment lost 4 bases, leaving 2 bases of the junction unmatched. The CDR3 is 16 residues long. CDR1 and CDR2 from the germline V gene are SGHRS and YFSETQ. The CDR3 sequence is CASSEGLAGNTGELFF. CDR3 sequence (DNA): TGCGCCAGCAGCGAGGGACTAGCGGGGAACACCGGGGAGCTGTTTTTT. Based on the CDR3 plus reference TRBV5-1 and TRBJ2-2, the full variable domain is KAGVTQTPRYLIKTRGQQVTLSCSPISGHRSVSWYQQTPGQGLQFLFEYFSETQRNKGNFPGRFSGRQFSNSRSEMNVSTLELGDSALYLCASSEGLAGNTGELFFGEGSRLTVL.

CDR3 sequence: CASSLAKPLPGELFF. DNA for the CDR3: TGTGCCAGCAGTCTAGCGAAACCACTACCCGGGGAGCTGTTTTTT. The chain combines TRBV7-2 with TRBJ2-2, with D maybe TRBD2 (6 bases). The ends were cut back, 6 bases at V and 6 bases at J, with 17 bases in the middle. This CDR3 is built from 15 residues. In germline, CDR1 is SGHTA, CDR2 FQGNSA.